The 9 T cell receptor beta chains presented below share a single source sample, sequenced in a study of blood T cell repertoires in COVID-19. The method was immunoSEQ multiplex PCR; TCRdb's version includes in-frame clones alone and lacks a portion of them. The data show roughly 250,000 clones, approximately 85% seen once. The sample consisted of PBMCs or T cells enriched from blood (not recorded which). The receptor set was obtained from a woman aged 30 to 39 who had recovered from COVID-19.

This chain joins TRBV12-3 or TRBV12-4 and TRBJ2-5, with a tentative D call TRBD1 (5 bases). The V gene lost 4 bases and the J gene lost 2 bases, with 8 bases spanning the gap. The CDR3 has 13 residues. The CDR3, as DNA: TGTGCCAGCAGTTACAGACAGCAAGAGACCCAGTACTTC. It codes for CASSYRQQETQYF.

This sequence joins TRBV6-6 and TRBJ2-4, with 9 bases lining up with TRBD1. CDR3 size: 15 residues. Germline CDR1 reads MNHNY; CDR2 reads SVGAGI (reference sequence). After removal of 0 bases from V and 8 bases from J, the junction contained 5 bases not matched to a gene. CDR3 sequence (DNA): TGTGCCAGCAGTTACTCGGGACAGGGAACCCACATTCAGTACTTC. Translation: CASSYSGQGTHIQYF.

J is TRBJ1-5 and V is TRBV7-9, with 7 positions matching TRBD1. The CDR3 is made up of 15 amino acids. Germline CDR1 is SEHNR and CDR2 is FQNEAQ (reference sequence). Losses at the gene ends were 5 bases for V and 4 bases for J; bases not matched to a gene: 8. Here the CDR3 DNA reads TGTGCCAGCAGCCCTACGGGACAGCAAAATCAGCCCCAGCATTTT. This codes for CASSPTGQQNQPQHF.

The chain couples TRBV12-3 or TRBV12-4 to TRBJ1-2, with a possible D match to TRBD1 (5 bases). CDR3 length: 11 amino acids. Trimming removed 10 bases at V and 5 bases at J, with 11 bases between. CDR3 in amino acids: CATDRGYGYTF. Written as DNA, the CDR3 is TGTGCCACCGACCGGGGGTATGGCTACACCTTC.

The CDR3 loop reads CASRPGGANEKLFF. The CDR3 DNA is TGTGCCAGCAGACCGGGAGGGGCGAATGAAAAACTGTTTTTT. This rearrangement joins TRBV6-5 to TRBJ1-4; perhaps TRBD1 as D (5 bases). CDR1 and CDR2 (germline): MNHEY, SVGAGI. Trimming cost V 6 bases and J 5 bases, with 13 bases left between them. The CDR3 spans 14 residues.

This clone was detected only a few times. The CDR3 bases are TGTGCCAGCAGCTTGGCCGCAGGGTACCCTCGCGAGCAGTACTTC. This codes for CASSLAAGYPREQYF. The chain carries TRBV5-4 and TRBJ2-7; possible D gene TRBD1, 5 bases. CDR1 is SGHNT, CDR2 YYREEE, per germline (reference sequence). This CDR3 contains 15 residues. V was cut by 0 bases and J by 6 bases, with 16 bases left in between. The full variable domain, in which reference TRBV5-4 and TRBJ2-7 provide the parts outside the CDR3, is ETGVTQSPTHLIKTRGQQVTLRCSSQSGHNTVSWYQQALGQGPQFIFQYYREEENGRGNFPPRFSGLQFPNYSSELNVNALELDDSALYLCASSLAAGYPREQYFGPGTRLTVT.

The V gene is TRBV28, the J gene TRBJ1-2; maybe TRBD1 (5 bases). With 3 bases removed from V and 0 bases from J, the gap between germline ends came to 8 bases. This CDR3 is built from 14 residues. CDR1 is MDHEN, CDR2 SYDVKM, per germline. The CDR3 nucleotides are TGTGCCAGCAGTTTCGTCAGGGCTAACTATGGCTACACCTTC. This translates into CASSFVRANYGYTF.

This CDR3 is CASSYTNLQETQYF. The CDR3 nucleotides read TGTGCCAGCAGTTACACGAACTTGCAAGAGACCCAGTACTTC. This chain links TRBV6-6 with TRBJ2-5; D gene uncertain. Trimming cost V 2 bases and J 2 bases, with 9 bases left between them. This CDR3 contains 14 residues. Germline V lookup: CDR1 MNHNY, CDR2 SVGAGI (reference sequence).

The chain combines TRBV29-1 with TRBJ2-1; 10 bases agree with TRBD2. The CDR3 consists of 12 residues. Germline values: CDR1 SQVTM, CDR2 ANQGSEA. V lost 6 bases and J lost 12; bases outside the gene matches: 8. The CDR3 sequence is CSVRAGGTAQFF. In DNA, the CDR3 is TGCAGCGTGAGAGCGGGGGGGACGGCGCAGTTCTTC.